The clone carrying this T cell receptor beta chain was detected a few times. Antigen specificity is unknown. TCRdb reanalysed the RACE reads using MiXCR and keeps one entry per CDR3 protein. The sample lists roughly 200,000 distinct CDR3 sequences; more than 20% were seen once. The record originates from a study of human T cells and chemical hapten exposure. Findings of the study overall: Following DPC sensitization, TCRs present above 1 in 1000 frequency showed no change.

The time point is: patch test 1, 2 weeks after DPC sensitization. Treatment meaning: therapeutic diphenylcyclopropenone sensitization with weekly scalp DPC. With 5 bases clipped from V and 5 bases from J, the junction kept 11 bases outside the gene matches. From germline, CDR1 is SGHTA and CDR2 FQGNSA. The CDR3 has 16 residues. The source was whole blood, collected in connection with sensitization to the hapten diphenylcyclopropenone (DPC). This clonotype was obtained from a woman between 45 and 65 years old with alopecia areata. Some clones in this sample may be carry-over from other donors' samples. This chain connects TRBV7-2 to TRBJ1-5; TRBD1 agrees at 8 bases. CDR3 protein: CASSPSGQGGYQPQHF. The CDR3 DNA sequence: TGTGCCAGCAGCCCCTCCGGACAGGGCGGGTATCAGCCCCAGCATTTT.